A selection of T cell receptor beta chains follows, all from one sample in a study of identical twins. TCRdb re-called the 5' RACE reads through MiXCR, storing one row per CDR3 protein. Among fewer than 650,000 distinct CDR3 sequences listed, just over 7% were seen once. These data were likewise used in another study, on yellow fever vaccine responses in identical twins.

The sample was PBMCs. The origin of the receptors is a woman aged 18-35 years in good health. Both conserved end residues are part of each CDR3. A D gene is named only where the DNA matches it firmly. Not all rows give a size; the values are once, few, many and, for expanded clones, a class.

d_call	j_call	v_call	clone_size	cdr3_nt	cdr3_aa
TRBD1	TRBJ2-1	TRBV6-5	NA	TGTGCCAGCAGTTACATGCAGGGGGCCTACAATGAGCAGTTCTTC	CASSYMQGAYNEQFF
TRBD2	TRBJ2-4	TRBV28	NA	TGTGCCAGCAGTAATAGCGGGGGGGCCCTTCTCTTGACGAACATTCAGTACTTC	CASSNSGGALLLTNIQYF
TRBD1	TRBJ2-3	TRBV28	few	TGTGCCAGTTTCCGGGACAGGGTCAGCACAGATACGCAGTATTTT	CASFRDRVSTDTQYF
NA	TRBJ1-1	TRBV3-1	few	TGTGCCAGCAGCCATCTCCGGGGAACGATGAACACTGAAGCTTTCTTT	CASSHLRGTMNTEAFF
TRBD1	TRBJ2-5	TRBV29-1	NA	TGCAGCGTCGGGACAGGGGGGGAGACCCAGTACTTC	CSVGTGGETQYF
TRBD1	TRBJ2-6	TRBV20-1	NA	TGCAGTGCTGGACCCCGACAGGGAGAGAGGTCTGGGGCCAACGTCCTGACTTTC	CSAGPRQGERSGANVLTF
NA	TRBJ1-5	TRBV6-1	NA	TGTGCCAGCAGTGAAGTTACGGCTCAACCCCAGCATTTT	CASSEVTAQPQHF
TRBD2	TRBJ2-3	TRBV4-2	many	TGTGCCAGCAGCCAAGATGGGACGGGGGGGGTCCCGGATACGCAGTATTTT	CASSQDGTGGVPDTQYF
NA	TRBJ2-2	TRBV3-1	few	TGTGCCAGCAGCCAAGCCTTCGGCAGGGTAAACACCGGGGAGCTGTTTTTT	CASSQAFGRVNTGELFF
TRBD1	TRBJ1-6	TRBV5-5	many	TGTGCCAGCAGCTGGGACAGGAGCTCCTATAATTCACCCCTCCACTTT	CASSWDRSSYNSPLHF
NA	TRBJ2-2	TRBV6-5	few	TGTGCCAGCAGTTACGGCGGGGTAGTCGGGGAGCTGTTTTTT	CASSYGGVVGELFF
NA	TRBJ2-2	TRBV7-2	NA	TGTGCCAGCGGTTGGTGGCAGGGAGGTGCCGGGGAGCTGTTTTTT	CASGWWQGGAGELFF
NA	TRBJ2-5	TRBV5-6	NA	TGTGCCAGCAGTTTGGCTGGGACTTCATCCCAGTACTTC	CASSLAGTSSQYF
TRBD2	TRBJ2-5	TRBV18	NA	TGTGCCAGCTCCCCCAGGACGTCTAGCGGCCAAGAGACCCAGTACTTC	CASSPRTSSGQETQYF
NA	TRBJ2-5	TRBV12-3/TRBV12-4	many	TGTGCCAGCCCCCCCGGTGTAGGGGGAGGGCAAGAGACCCAGTACTTC	CASPPGVGGGQETQYF
TRBD2	TRBJ2-3	TRBV5-1	NA	TGCGCCAGCAGCTTGGGCACATTTAGCGGGACTAGCACAGATACGCAGTATTTT	CASSLGTFSGTSTDTQYF
NA	TRBJ1-1	TRBV29-1	few	TGCAGCGTTGGTAGAGTGGGGGGATTTTGGAAGGACACTGAAGCTTTCTTT	CSVGRVGGFWKDTEAFF
TRBD2	TRBJ2-3	TRBV9	many	TGTGCCAGCAGCGCGGGACTAGCGGGGGGCCTCACAGATACGCAGTATTTT	CASSAGLAGGLTDTQYF
NA	TRBJ2-1	TRBV20-1	NA	TGCAGTGCTAGAATGGCAGGGGTGGCCTACAATGAGCAGTTCTTC	CSARMAGVAYNEQFF
TRBD2	TRBJ2-5	TRBV5-1	many	TGCGCCAGCAGCGGGGGACTACAAGAGACCCAGTACTTC	CASSGGLQETQYF
TRBD1	TRBJ2-7	TRBV5-1	few	TGCGCCAGCAGCTGGAGGGGACAGGGGGGCGACGAGCAGTACTTC	CASSWRGQGGDEQYF
TRBD1	TRBJ1-1	TRBV10-3	many	TGTGCCGTTGGGACAGCTATTAACACTGAAGCTTTCTTT	CAVGTAINTEAFF
NA	TRBJ1-1	TRBV13	NA	TGTGCCAGCAGCTCACCGCCGGGGGGAAGAAGGGCTGAAGCTTTCTTT	CASSSPPGGRRAEAFF
NA	TRBJ2-7	TRBV5-1	NA	TGCGCCAGCAGATATGGACAGCAGACCTCCTACGAGCAGTACTTC	CASRYGQQTSYEQYF
NA	TRBJ1-2	TRBV2	few	TGTGCCAGCAACGAAATAGGTCCAGGGGATGGCTACACCTTC	CASNEIGPGDGYTF
TRBD2	TRBJ2-6	TRBV29-1	few	TGCAGCGTTGAAGAACTAGCGGGAGTCGCTGGGGCCAACGTCCTGACTTTC	CSVEELAGVAGANVLTF
NA	TRBJ2-1	TRBV20-1	few	TGCAGTGTCAGGGGCTCAGTAGGCTACAATGAGCAGTTCTTC	CSVRGSVGYNEQFF
TRBD2	TRBJ2-3	TRBV5-1	NA	TGCGCCAGCAGCCTCGATAGACTAGCGGGAGTTTCTGATACGCAGTATTTT	CASSLDRLAGVSDTQYF
NA	TRBJ1-5	TRBV28	NA	TGTGCCAGCAGAAATAACGGGCGTTCCGGGACTCAGCCCCAGCATTTT	CASRNNGRSGTQPQHF
NA	TRBJ1-1	TRBV27	few	TGTGCCAGCAGTTTAACACACAACACTGAAGCTTTCTTT	CASSLTHNTEAFF
TRBD1	TRBJ2-2	TRBV20-1	few	TGCAGTGCTAGAGACCCAGGGAAACAGGGGGCCGGGGAGCTGTTTTTT	CSARDPGKQGAGELFF
TRBD2	TRBJ2-7	TRBV5-1	few	TGCGCCAGCAGCTCGACTAGCGGGAGGGCGAGCGAGCAGTACTTC	CASSSTSGRASEQYF
TRBD1	TRBJ2-1	TRBV29-1	NA	TGCAGCGTAAGGACAGGGGAGGGGAATGAGCAGTTCTTC	CSVRTGEGNEQFF
TRBD1	TRBJ1-2	TRBV20-1	many	TGCAGTGCTTCTGAAGGGGGACAGCCGGGCTACACCTTC	CSASEGGQPGYTF
NA	TRBJ2-2	TRBV24-1	few	TGTGCCACCAGTGTAGGGGACTACACCGGGGAGCTGTTTTTT	CATSVGDYTGELFF
TRBD2	TRBJ2-3	TRBV2	few	TGTGCCAGCTCCAGACTAGCGGGAGGGCTAAGCACAGATACGCAGTATTTT	CASSRLAGGLSTDTQYF
NA	TRBJ2-1	TRBV10-3	few	TGTGCCATCAGTGAGTCGAGGGTTCCCAGCACTGAGCAGTTCTTC	CAISESRVPSTEQFF
NA	TRBJ2-3	TRBV2	many	TGTGCCAGCAGTTTACGACAGATAGGCACAGATACGCAGTATTTT	CASSLRQIGTDTQYF
NA	TRBJ1-6	TRBV20-1	many	TGCAGTGCTAGTCCCCCTGGGGGGACACCCCTCCACTTT	CSASPPGGTPLHF
NA	TRBJ2-3	TRBV28	many	TGTGCCAGCAGTTTCATAGAACTGAGCGGCACAGATACGCAGTATTTT	CASSFIELSGTDTQYF
NA	TRBJ2-1	TRBV6-5	many	TGTGCCAGCAGTTACTCGCAGGGAGCGGGCTACAATGAGCAGTTCTTC	CASSYSQGAGYNEQFF
NA	TRBJ1-2	TRBV7-8	many	TGTGCCAGCAGCTACCGGGACCACAAAGGCGGAGGCTACACCTTC	CASSYRDHKGGGYTF
NA	TRBJ2-6	TRBV12-3/TRBV12-4	few	TGTGCCAGCACCAGTGGGCAGGGAGTGTTAGGGGCCAACGTCCTGACTTTC	CASTSGQGVLGANVLTF
TRBD2	TRBJ2-3	TRBV6-1	many	TGTGCCAGCAGTACAGGACTAGCGTCAGATACGCAGTATTTT	CASSTGLASDTQYF
NA	TRBJ2-1	TRBV20-1	NA	TGCAGTGCTGGCGGTGGGTGGGCCCGATCCTACAATGAGCAGTTCTTC	CSAGGGWARSYNEQFF
NA	TRBJ2-1	TRBV4-1	few	TGCGCCAGCAGCCAAGGTCCTGGCGGGCGTTCCTACAATGAGCAGTTCTTC	CASSQGPGGRSYNEQFF
TRBD1	TRBJ1-6	TRBV7-2	many	TGTGCCAGCAGCTTTCAGGACAGGAATAATTCACCCCTCCACTTT	CASSFQDRNNSPLHF
TRBD1	TRBJ2-1	TRBV12-3/TRBV12-4	many	TGTGCCAGCAGTTTTTTGGGACAGCACATGAATGAGCAGTTCTTC	CASSFLGQHMNEQFF
TRBD2	TRBJ2-1	TRBV5-1	NA	TGCGCCAGCAGCTTGAATCGGGAGGGCCTGAGGGATGAGCAGTTCTTC	CASSLNREGLRDEQFF